This T cell receptor beta chain was sequenced in a study of T-cell reconstitution after alpha-beta-depleted transplantation in children. The germline V gene encodes CDR1 MDHEN and CDR2 SYDVKM. The CDR3 sequence is 16 residues long. V was cut by 2 bases and J by 1 base, with 9 bases left in between. Unique molecular identifiers were incorporated during preparation of the TCRbeta library. A single record per CDR3 protein comes from TCRdb applying MiXCR to the PCR reads. The sample shows 350,000 to 450,000 distinct CDR3 sequences, roughly 21% of them seen only once. This clonotype was counted a few times.

The specimen was PBMCs from the stem cell graft donor, collected from the stem cell graft. V usage is TRBV28 and J usage is TRBJ2-6; a possible D gene is TRBD2 (6 bases). The receptor was isolated from a human donor who donated a stem cell graft to a child with acute myeloid leukemia. The CDR3 sequence is CASSLGEASGANVLTF. CDR3 DNA sequence: TGTGCCAGCAGTTTAGGGGAGGCATCTGGGGCCAACGTCCTGACTTTC.